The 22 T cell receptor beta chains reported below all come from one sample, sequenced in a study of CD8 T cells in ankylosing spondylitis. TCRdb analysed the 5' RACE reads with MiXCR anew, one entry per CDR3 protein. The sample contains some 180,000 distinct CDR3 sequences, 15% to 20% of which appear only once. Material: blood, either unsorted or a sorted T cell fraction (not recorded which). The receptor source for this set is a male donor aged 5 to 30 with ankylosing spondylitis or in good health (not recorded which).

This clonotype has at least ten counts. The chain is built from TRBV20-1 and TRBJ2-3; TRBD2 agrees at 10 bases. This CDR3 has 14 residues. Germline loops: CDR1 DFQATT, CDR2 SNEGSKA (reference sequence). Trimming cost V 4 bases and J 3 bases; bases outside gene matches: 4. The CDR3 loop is CSATSGRDTDTQYF. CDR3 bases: TGCAGTGCTACGAGCGGGAGGGATACAGATACGCAGTATTTT.

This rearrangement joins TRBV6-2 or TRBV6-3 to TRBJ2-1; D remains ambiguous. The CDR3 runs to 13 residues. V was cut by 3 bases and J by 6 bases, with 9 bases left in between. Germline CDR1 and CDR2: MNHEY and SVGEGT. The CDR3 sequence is CASSYNTINEQFF. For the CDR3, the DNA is TGTGCCAGCAGTTATAACACGATCAATGAGCAGTTCTTC.

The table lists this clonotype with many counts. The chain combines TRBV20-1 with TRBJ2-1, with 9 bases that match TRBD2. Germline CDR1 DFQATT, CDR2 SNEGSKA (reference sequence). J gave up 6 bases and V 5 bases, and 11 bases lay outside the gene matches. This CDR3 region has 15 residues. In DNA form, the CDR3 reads TGCAGTGCTCCCCCCCCGAGCGGGAGGATCAATGAGCAGTTCTTC. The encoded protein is CSAPPPSGRINEQFF.

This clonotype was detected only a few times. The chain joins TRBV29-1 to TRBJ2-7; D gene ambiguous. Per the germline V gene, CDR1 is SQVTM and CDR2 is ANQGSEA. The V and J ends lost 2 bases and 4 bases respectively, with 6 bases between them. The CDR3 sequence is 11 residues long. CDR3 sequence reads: CSVEHSYEQYF. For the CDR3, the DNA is TGCAGCGTTGAACACTCGTACGAGCAGTACTTC.

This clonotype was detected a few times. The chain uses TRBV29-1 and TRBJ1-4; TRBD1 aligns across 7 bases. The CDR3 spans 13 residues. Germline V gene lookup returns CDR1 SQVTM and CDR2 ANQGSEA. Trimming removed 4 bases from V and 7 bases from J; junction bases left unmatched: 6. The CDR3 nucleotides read TGCAGCGTTGCAGCAGGGGGTCGTGAAAAACTGTTTTTT. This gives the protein CSVAAGGREKLFF.

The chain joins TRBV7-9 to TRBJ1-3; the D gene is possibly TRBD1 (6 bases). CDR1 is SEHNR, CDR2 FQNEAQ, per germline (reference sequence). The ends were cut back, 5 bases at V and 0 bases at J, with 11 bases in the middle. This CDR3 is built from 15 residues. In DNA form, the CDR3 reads TGTGCCAGCAGCGAACGAGGGGGCTCTGGAAACACCATATATTTT. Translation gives CASSERGGSGNTIYF.

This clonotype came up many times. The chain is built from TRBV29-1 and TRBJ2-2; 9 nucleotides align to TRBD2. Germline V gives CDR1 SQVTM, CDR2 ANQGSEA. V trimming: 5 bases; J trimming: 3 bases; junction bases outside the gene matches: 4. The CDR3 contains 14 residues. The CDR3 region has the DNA TGCAGCGTTATAGCGGGAGCGTACACCGGGGAGCTGTTTTTT. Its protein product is CSVIAGAYTGELFF.

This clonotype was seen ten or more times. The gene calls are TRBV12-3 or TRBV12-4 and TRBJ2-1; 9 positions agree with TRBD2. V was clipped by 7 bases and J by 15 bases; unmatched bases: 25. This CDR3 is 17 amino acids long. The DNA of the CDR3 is TGTGCCAGCACCTATACGATGGGAGATATAGCGGGAGTAGGGGCGTTCTTC. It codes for CASTYTMGDIAGVGAFF.

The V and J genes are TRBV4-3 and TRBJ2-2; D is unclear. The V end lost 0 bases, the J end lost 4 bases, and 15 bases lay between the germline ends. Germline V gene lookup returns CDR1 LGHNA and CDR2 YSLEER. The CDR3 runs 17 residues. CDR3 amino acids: CASSQDHSSIGTGELFF. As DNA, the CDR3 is TGCGCCAGCAGCCAAGATCACTCTTCTATAGGCACCGGGGAGCTGTTTTTT.

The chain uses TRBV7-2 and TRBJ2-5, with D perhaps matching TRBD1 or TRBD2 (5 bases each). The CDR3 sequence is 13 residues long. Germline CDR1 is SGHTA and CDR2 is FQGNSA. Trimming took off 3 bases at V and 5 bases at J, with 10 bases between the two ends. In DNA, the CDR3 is TGTGCCAGCAGCTTTCGCAGGGAGGAGACCCAGTACTTC. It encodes CASSFRREETQYF. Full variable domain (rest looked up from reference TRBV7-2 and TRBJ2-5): GAGVSQSPSNKVTEKGKDVELRCDPISGHTALYWYRQSLGQGLEFLIYFQGNSAPDKSGLPSDRFSAERTGGSVSTLTIQRTQQEDSAVYLCASSFRREETQYFGPGTRLLVL.

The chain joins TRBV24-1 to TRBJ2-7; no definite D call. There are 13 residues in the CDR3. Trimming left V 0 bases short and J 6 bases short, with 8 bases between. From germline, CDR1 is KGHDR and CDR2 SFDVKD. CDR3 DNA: TGTGCCACCAGTGATTTGGGCAGTCTCGAGCAGTACGTC. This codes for CATSDLGSLEQYV.

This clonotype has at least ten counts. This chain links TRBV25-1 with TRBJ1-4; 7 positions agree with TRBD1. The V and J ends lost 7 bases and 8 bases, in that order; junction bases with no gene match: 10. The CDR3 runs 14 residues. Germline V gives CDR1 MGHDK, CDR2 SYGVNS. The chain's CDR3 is CASTPGGTSEKLFF. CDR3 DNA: TGTGCCAGCACCCCAGGGGGGACGTCGGAAAAACTGTTTTTT.

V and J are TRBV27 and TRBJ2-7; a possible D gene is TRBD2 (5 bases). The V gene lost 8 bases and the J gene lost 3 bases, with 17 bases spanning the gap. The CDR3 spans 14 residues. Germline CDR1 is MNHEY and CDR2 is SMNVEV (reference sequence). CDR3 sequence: CASFPIVGSYEQYF. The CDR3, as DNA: TGTGCCAGCTTTCCTATAGTTGGGAGCTACGAGCAGTACTTC.

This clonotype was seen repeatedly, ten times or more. CDR3 sequence (DNA): TGCAGTGCTAGCGAACTAGCGGGAGGGCTCTACGAGCAGTACTTC. It translates to CSASELAGGLYEQYF. J is TRBJ2-7 and V is TRBV20-1; TRBD2 matches at 13 bases. The junction had 5 bases not matched to a gene; V was cut back by 3 bases and J by 3 bases. CDR3 length: 15 residues. The V gene's germline CDR1 is DFQATT and CDR2 SNEGSKA (reference sequence).

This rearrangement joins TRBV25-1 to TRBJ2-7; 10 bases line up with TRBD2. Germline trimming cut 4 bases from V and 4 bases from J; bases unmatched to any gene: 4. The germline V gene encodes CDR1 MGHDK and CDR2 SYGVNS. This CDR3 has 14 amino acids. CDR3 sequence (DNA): TGTGCCAGCAGTGCCTCTAGCGGGAGTTACGAGCAGTACTTC. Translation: CASSASSGSYEQYF.

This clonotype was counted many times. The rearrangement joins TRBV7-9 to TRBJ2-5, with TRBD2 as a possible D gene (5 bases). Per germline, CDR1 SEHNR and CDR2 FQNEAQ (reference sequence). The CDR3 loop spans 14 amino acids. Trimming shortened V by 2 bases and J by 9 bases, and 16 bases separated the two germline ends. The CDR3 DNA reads TGTGCCAGCAGCTTACAGCACGTGGCGAGGGCCCAGTACTTC. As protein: CASSLQHVARAQYF. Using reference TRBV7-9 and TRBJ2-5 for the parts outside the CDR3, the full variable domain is DTGVSQNPRHKITKRGQNVTFRCDPISEHNRLYWYRQTLGQGPEFLTYFQNEAQLEKSRLLSDRFSAERPKGSFSTLEIQRTEQGDSAMYLCASSLQHVARAQYFGPGTRLLVL.

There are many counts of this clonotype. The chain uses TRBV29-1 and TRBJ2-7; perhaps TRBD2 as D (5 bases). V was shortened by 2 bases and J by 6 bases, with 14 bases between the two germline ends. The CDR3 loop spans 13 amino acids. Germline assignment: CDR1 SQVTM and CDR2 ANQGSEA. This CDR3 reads CSVEPGPRGEQYF. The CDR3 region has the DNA TGCAGCGTTGAACCCGGGCCCCGGGGCGAGCAGTACTTC.

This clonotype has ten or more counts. The CDR3 DNA reads TGTGCCAGCAGTTTTAGCTTATCCAAAAACATTCAGTACTTC. Its protein is CASSFSLSKNIQYF. J is TRBJ2-4 and V is TRBV12-3 or TRBV12-4; no firm D call. This CDR3 is built from 14 residues. The V gene lost 3 bases and the J gene lost 2 bases, with 8 bases spanning the gap.

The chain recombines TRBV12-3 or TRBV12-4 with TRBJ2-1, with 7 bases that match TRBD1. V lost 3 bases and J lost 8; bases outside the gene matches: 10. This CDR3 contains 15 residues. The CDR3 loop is CASSLTGLEFDEQFF. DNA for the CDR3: TGTGCCAGCAGTTTGACAGGGTTGGAATTTGATGAGCAGTTCTTC.

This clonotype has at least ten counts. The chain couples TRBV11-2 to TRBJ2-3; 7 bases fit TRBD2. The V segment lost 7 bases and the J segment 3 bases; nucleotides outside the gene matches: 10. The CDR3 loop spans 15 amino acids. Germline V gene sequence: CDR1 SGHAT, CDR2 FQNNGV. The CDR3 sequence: CASKSSGGGTDTQYF. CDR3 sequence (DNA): TGTGCCAGCAAGTCTAGCGGAGGAGGGACAGATACGCAGTATTTT. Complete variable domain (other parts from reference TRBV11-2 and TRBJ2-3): EAGVAQSPRYKIIEKRQSVAFWCNPISGHATLYWYQQILGQGPKLLIQFQNNGVVDDSQLPKDRFSAERLKGVDSTLKIQPAKLEDSAVYLCASKSSGGGTDTQYFGPGTRLTVL.

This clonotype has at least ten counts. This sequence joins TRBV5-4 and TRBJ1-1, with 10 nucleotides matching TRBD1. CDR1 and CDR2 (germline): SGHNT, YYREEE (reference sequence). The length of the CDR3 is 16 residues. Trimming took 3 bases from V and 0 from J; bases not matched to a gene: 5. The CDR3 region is CASSWGQGPMNTEAFF. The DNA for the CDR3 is TGTGCCAGCAGCTGGGGACAGGGGCCGATGAACACTGAAGCTTTCTTT.

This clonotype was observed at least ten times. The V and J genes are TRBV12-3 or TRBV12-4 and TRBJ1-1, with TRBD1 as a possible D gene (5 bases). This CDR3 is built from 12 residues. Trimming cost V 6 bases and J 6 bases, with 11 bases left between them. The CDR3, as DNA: TGTGCCAGCAGCCGGGGCCCATCTGAAGCTTTCTTT. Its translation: CASSRGPSEAFF.